Listed below are T cell receptor beta chains from one sample, sequenced in a study of post-analysis software for immune sequencing data. TCRdb redid the calling of the PCR reads with MiXCR, one entry per CDR3 protein. The data hold about 540,000 distinct CDR3 sequences, with around a third observed a single time. The sample consisted of blood. These receptors came from a girl younger than 18 with multiple sclerosis. Each CDR3 is given with its conserved first and last residue. The order of the fields is CDR3 DNA, CDR3 protein, V gene, D gene, J gene, clone size. D genes are given only for firm matches. A row's size may be missing; if present it is once, few, many or a size class.

CDR3 DNA: TGTGCCAGCAGCCAAGATCTTGGGCTTGGAGAGACCCAGTACTTC
CDR3 protein: CASSQDLGLGETQYF
V gene: TRBV14
D gene: -
J gene: TRBJ2-5
clone size: few

CDR3 DNA: TGTGCCAGCAGCCAGAGACTAGCGGGGGGGAGCACAGATACGCAGTATTTT
CDR3 protein: CASSQRLAGGSTDTQYF
V gene: TRBV4-2
D gene: TRBD2
J gene: TRBJ2-3
clone size: few

CDR3 DNA: TGTGCCAGCAGCCCCACCCACCAATATCAGCCCCAGCATTTT
CDR3 protein: CASSPTHQYQPQHF
V gene: TRBV3-1
D gene: -
J gene: TRBJ1-5
clone size: -

CDR3 DNA: TGCGCCAGCAGCTCAACGACCGGGACAGGAAACTATGGCTACACCTTC
CDR3 protein: CASSSTTGTGNYGYTF
V gene: TRBV5-1
D gene: TRBD1
J gene: TRBJ1-2
clone size: many

CDR3 DNA: TGTGCCAGCAGCGTAGCTACAGCGAACACTGAAGCTTTCTTT
CDR3 protein: CASSVATANTEAFF
V gene: TRBV9
D gene: -
J gene: TRBJ1-1
clone size: -

CDR3 DNA: TGTGCCAGCAGTTTACTAGCGACAGGGGCGTCTTATCAGCCCCAGCATTTT
CDR3 protein: CASSLLATGASYQPQHF
V gene: TRBV28
D gene: TRBD1
J gene: TRBJ1-5
clone size: -

CDR3 DNA: TGTGCCAGCAGCCAGAGCAGGGGGCTGACCTACGAGCAGTACTTC
CDR3 protein: CASSQSRGLTYEQYF
V gene: TRBV7-9
D gene: TRBD1
J gene: TRBJ2-7
clone size: few

CDR3 DNA: TGTGCCAGCAGCCCCCCCCGGGCTAGCGGGAGCTACGAGCAGTACTTC
CDR3 protein: CASSPPRASGSYEQYF
V gene: TRBV12-3/TRBV12-4
D gene: TRBD2
J gene: TRBJ2-7
clone size: -

CDR3 DNA: TGTGCCAGCAGGTGGACTCCTCACTACGAGCAGTACTTC
CDR3 protein: CASRWTPHYEQYF
V gene: TRBV11-2
D gene: -
J gene: TRBJ2-7
clone size: few

CDR3 DNA: TGTGCCAGCAGGCCGGGACTCGCTTCCTACGAGCAGTACTTC
CDR3 protein: CASRPGLASYEQYF
V gene: TRBV6-5
D gene: -
J gene: TRBJ2-7
clone size: few

CDR3 DNA: TGTGCCAGCAGCGGACAGGGGGTACTAGCAACTAATGAAAAACTGTTTTTT
CDR3 protein: CASSGQGVLATNEKLFF
V gene: TRBV7-9
D gene: TRBD1
J gene: TRBJ1-4
clone size: -

CDR3 DNA: TGTGCCAGCAGCTCACGTAGTTGGGGCTACGAGCAGTACTTC
CDR3 protein: CASSSRSWGYEQYF
V gene: TRBV7-9
D gene: -
J gene: TRBJ2-7
clone size: many

CDR3 DNA: TGTGCCAGCAGCTTAAGCCAGGGTTCTAACTATGGCTACACCTTC
CDR3 protein: CASSLSQGSNYGYTF
V gene: TRBV7-8
D gene: -
J gene: TRBJ1-2
clone size: -

CDR3 DNA: TGTGCCAGCAGGAGGACAGGGGGCAACAATGAGCAGTACTTC
CDR3 protein: CASRRTGGNNEQYF
V gene: TRBV12-3/TRBV12-4
D gene: TRBD1
J gene: TRBJ2-7
clone size: -

CDR3 DNA: TGTGCCAGCAGCCTTAGCGTCACCACAGATACGCAGTATTTT
CDR3 protein: CASSLSVTTDTQYF
V gene: TRBV12-3/TRBV12-4
D gene: -
J gene: TRBJ2-3
clone size: -

CDR3 DNA: TGTGCCAGCAGCCTGAGCCTAGCGGGGGTTGGAAAAGAGACCCAGTACTTC
CDR3 protein: CASSLSLAGVGKETQYF
V gene: TRBV7-9
D gene: TRBD2
J gene: TRBJ2-5
clone size: -

CDR3 DNA: TGCAGTGCTAGAGATATGTCAGGGGAATCCTACGAGCAGTACTTC
CDR3 protein: CSARDMSGESYEQYF
V gene: TRBV20-1
D gene: -
J gene: TRBJ2-7
clone size: few

CDR3 DNA: TGCGCCAGCAGCTTGGAGGGGGTCAAGAAAACGCAGTATTTT
CDR3 protein: CASSLEGVKKTQYF
V gene: TRBV5-1
D gene: -
J gene: TRBJ2-3
clone size: few

CDR3 DNA: TGCGCCAGCAGCTCGGGACTAGCGGGGGTCAATGAGCAGTTCTTC
CDR3 protein: CASSSGLAGVNEQFF
V gene: TRBV5-1
D gene: TRBD2
J gene: TRBJ2-1
clone size: -

CDR3 DNA: TGTGCCATGGGCACCCCTAGCACAGATACGCAGTATTTT
CDR3 protein: CAMGTPSTDTQYF
V gene: TRBV28
D gene: -
J gene: TRBJ2-3
clone size: few

CDR3 DNA: TGTGCCAGCAGTTTAAGGGAAGGAGGTGGCTACACCTTC
CDR3 protein: CASSLREGGGYTF
V gene: TRBV12-3/TRBV12-4
D gene: -
J gene: TRBJ1-2
clone size: -

CDR3 DNA: TGTGCCACCAGCAGAGATCAAGGGGCCCCAAATGAAAAACTGTTTTTT
CDR3 protein: CATSRDQGAPNEKLFF
V gene: TRBV15
D gene: -
J gene: TRBJ1-4
clone size: -

CDR3 DNA: TGCGCCAGCAGCGCGAGAGTTAGGGGGGAGACCCAGTACTTC
CDR3 protein: CASSARVRGETQYF
V gene: TRBV5-1
D gene: -
J gene: TRBJ2-5
clone size: few

CDR3 DNA: TGTGCCAGCAGCCGAGGGCCGTCTTTTGGCTACACCTTC
CDR3 protein: CASSRGPSFGYTF
V gene: TRBV28
D gene: -
J gene: TRBJ1-2
clone size: -

CDR3 DNA: TGTGCCAGCAGCTTAACTGGATCTAGCACAGATACGCAGTATTTT
CDR3 protein: CASSLTGSSTDTQYF
V gene: TRBV7-7
D gene: -
J gene: TRBJ2-3
clone size: few

CDR3 DNA: TGCAGTGCCATGACAGGGGGAAACACTGAAGCTTTCTTT
CDR3 protein: CSAMTGGNTEAFF
V gene: TRBV20-1
D gene: TRBD1
J gene: TRBJ1-1
clone size: -

CDR3 DNA: TGTGCCAGCAGCCACACAACAGGGGGCCAAGAGACCCAGTACTTC
CDR3 protein: CASSHTTGGQETQYF
V gene: TRBV3-1
D gene: TRBD1
J gene: TRBJ2-5
clone size: few

CDR3 DNA: TGTGCCAGCAGCTCCACCCTGAGTGAGGAGAGGTATGGCTACACCTTC
CDR3 protein: CASSSTLSEERYGYTF
V gene: TRBV7-9
D gene: -
J gene: TRBJ1-2
clone size: -

CDR3 DNA: TGCAGTGCTACCGGGACTATCCAAGAGACCCAGTACTTC
CDR3 protein: CSATGTIQETQYF
V gene: TRBV20-1
D gene: TRBD2
J gene: TRBJ2-5
clone size: -

CDR3 DNA: TGTGCCAGCAGCTCAGACCCCGCTGGGATTGGCTACACCTTC
CDR3 protein: CASSSDPAGIGYTF
V gene: TRBV3-1
D gene: -
J gene: TRBJ1-2
clone size: -

CDR3 DNA: TGTGCCAGCAGTTTATCCATGGGGTCGGTAAGAGGCTACACCTTC
CDR3 protein: CASSLSMGSVRGYTF
V gene: TRBV27
D gene: -
J gene: TRBJ1-2
clone size: few

CDR3 DNA: TGTGCCAGCAGTTTAGAGAGGGGTAACTATGGCTACACCTTC
CDR3 protein: CASSLERGNYGYTF
V gene: TRBV12-3/TRBV12-4
D gene: -
J gene: TRBJ1-2
clone size: few

CDR3 DNA: TGCGCCAGCAGCCAGAGCGGACAGGGGCCGTTTAACTATGGCTACACCTTC
CDR3 protein: CASSQSGQGPFNYGYTF
V gene: TRBV4-3
D gene: TRBD1
J gene: TRBJ1-2
clone size: -

CDR3 DNA: TGTGCCAGCAGAACCCCTCGACAGCTAGCCAAAAACATTCAGTACTTC
CDR3 protein: CASRTPRQLAKNIQYF
V gene: TRBV6-1
D gene: -
J gene: TRBJ2-4
clone size: -

CDR3 DNA: TGTGCCAGCAGCCAGGCCCCCCGTTCGGATACGCAGTATTTT
CDR3 protein: CASSQAPRSDTQYF
V gene: TRBV3-1
D gene: -
J gene: TRBJ2-3
clone size: -

CDR3 DNA: TGCAGCGTGGAGAGGATGAACACTGAAGCTTTCTTT
CDR3 protein: CSVERMNTEAFF
V gene: TRBV29-1
D gene: -
J gene: TRBJ1-1
clone size: -

CDR3 DNA: TGTGCCAGTAGGACAGGGGGCCTCGGCAATCAGCCCCAGCATTTT
CDR3 protein: CASRTGGLGNQPQHF
V gene: TRBV19
D gene: TRBD1
J gene: TRBJ1-5
clone size: -

CDR3 DNA: TGTGCCATCAGTGAGTCGAGACAAGCTCTTAAGCAGTTCTTC
CDR3 protein: CAISESRQALKQFF
V gene: TRBV10-3
D gene: -
J gene: TRBJ2-1
clone size: few

CDR3 DNA: TGTGCCAGCAGCCCCCTATGGAGCGGGGAGGCATCAGATACGCAGTATTTT
CDR3 protein: CASSPLWSGEASDTQYF
V gene: TRBV11-2
D gene: TRBD2
J gene: TRBJ2-3
clone size: -

CDR3 DNA: TGCAGTGCTAGCCCCAGGGGGGGGGCCTCTGAGACCCAGTACTTC
CDR3 protein: CSASPRGGASETQYF
V gene: TRBV20-1
D gene: -
J gene: TRBJ2-5
clone size: -

CDR3 DNA: TGTGCCAGCAGCTTAGCGCTCCAGGGAACTGGGGCCAACGTCCTGACTTTC
CDR3 protein: CASSLALQGTGANVLTF
V gene: TRBV7-9
D gene: -
J gene: TRBJ2-6
clone size: -

CDR3 DNA: TGCGCCAGCAGCGTTGGGTCGGGACTAGGAAGTGAGCAGTTCTTC
CDR3 protein: CASSVGSGLGSEQFF
V gene: TRBV5-1
D gene: TRBD2
J gene: TRBJ2-1
clone size: -

CDR3 DNA: TGTGCCAGCAGCCCAGGACAGACTGGGGCCAACGTCCTGACTTTC
CDR3 protein: CASSPGQTGANVLTF
V gene: TRBV3-1
D gene: -
J gene: TRBJ2-6
clone size: -

CDR3 DNA: TGTGCCAGTAGTATACTAGCGGGGGGGAACAATGAGCAGTTCTTC
CDR3 protein: CASSILAGGNNEQFF
V gene: TRBV19
D gene: TRBD2
J gene: TRBJ2-1
clone size: few

CDR3 DNA: TGTGCCAGCAGCTTACAGGGGACGTGGGAGACCCAGTACTTC
CDR3 protein: CASSLQGTWETQYF
V gene: TRBV7-9
D gene: -
J gene: TRBJ2-5
clone size: few

CDR3 DNA: TGTGCCAGCAGTTCGGCAGGGGGCCGCCAAGAGACCCAGTACTTC
CDR3 protein: CASSSAGGRQETQYF
V gene: TRBV12-3/TRBV12-4
D gene: TRBD1
J gene: TRBJ2-5
clone size: few

CDR3 DNA: TGCAGTGCTAGAGAGGCAGCGGCTAATGAAAAACTGTTTTTT
CDR3 protein: CSAREAAANEKLFF
V gene: TRBV20-1
D gene: -
J gene: TRBJ1-4
clone size: few

CDR3 DNA: TGTGCCACCAGCAGAGACCGGGTAGGGCGCACAGATACGCAGTATTTT
CDR3 protein: CATSRDRVGRTDTQYF
V gene: TRBV15
D gene: -
J gene: TRBJ2-3
clone size: few

CDR3 DNA: TGTGCCAGCAGCTTGGCCGGCAGGGGCCAAGAGACCCAGTACTTC
CDR3 protein: CASSLAGRGQETQYF
V gene: TRBV5-6
D gene: -
J gene: TRBJ2-5
clone size: medium-sized

CDR3 DNA: TGCGCCAGCAGCACAAGACGGATATTGCCCTACAATGAGCAGTTCTTC
CDR3 protein: CASSTRRILPYNEQFF
V gene: TRBV5-1
D gene: -
J gene: TRBJ2-1
clone size: -

CDR3 DNA: TGTGCCAGCAGTCGCGACAGGGATAATGAAAAACTGTTTTTT
CDR3 protein: CASSRDRDNEKLFF
V gene: TRBV6-6
D gene: TRBD1
J gene: TRBJ1-4
clone size: few

CDR3 DNA: TGTGCCAGCAAAGGGGACAGGGGGTTCAATGAGCAGTTCTTC
CDR3 protein: CASKGDRGFNEQFF
V gene: TRBV2
D gene: TRBD1
J gene: TRBJ2-1
clone size: -

CDR3 DNA: TGTGCCAGCAGCTCCCCCATGGGGGGCCAAGATCAGCCCCAGCATTTT
CDR3 protein: CASSSPMGGQDQPQHF
V gene: TRBV12-3/TRBV12-4
D gene: -
J gene: TRBJ1-5
clone size: few

CDR3 DNA: TGTGCTAGTGGCCGGACAGGAGACAATGAGCAGTTCTTC
CDR3 protein: CASGRTGDNEQFF
V gene: TRBV12-5
D gene: TRBD1
J gene: TRBJ2-1
clone size: few

CDR3 DNA: TGTGCCAGCAGCCAAGAAAACTACTACAATGAGCAGTTCTTC
CDR3 protein: CASSQENYYNEQFF
V gene: TRBV3-1
D gene: -
J gene: TRBJ2-1
clone size: -

CDR3 DNA: TGTGCCAGCAGCCATCTTAAGGGACAGGGAAAAGAGACCCAGTTCTTC
CDR3 protein: CASSHLKGQGKETQFF
V gene: TRBV3-1
D gene: TRBD1
J gene: TRBJ2-1
clone size: -

CDR3 DNA: TGTGCCAGCAGAGCTCCCGGAGGGCAGGGGGCGGCCAAAAACATTCAGTACTTC
CDR3 protein: CASRAPGGQGAAKNIQYF
V gene: TRBV12-3/TRBV12-4
D gene: TRBD1
J gene: TRBJ2-4
clone size: -

CDR3 DNA: TGTGCCAGCAGCCAAAACCCCGGGGGAGCTAGCACAGATACGCAGTATTTT
CDR3 protein: CASSQNPGGASTDTQYF
V gene: TRBV3-1
D gene: -
J gene: TRBJ2-3
clone size: -

CDR3 DNA: TGTGCCAGCACCGAGGGGGACAATTTGTACAATGAGCAGTTCTTC
CDR3 protein: CASTEGDNLYNEQFF
V gene: TRBV6-1
D gene: -
J gene: TRBJ2-1
clone size: -

CDR3 DNA: TGTACCAGCAAAGAGGGGCGCGGGGACGAGACCCAGTACTTC
CDR3 protein: CTSKEGRGDETQYF
V gene: TRBV7-2
D gene: -
J gene: TRBJ2-5
clone size: -